This T cell receptor (beta chain) was captured in a study of T-cell reconstitution after alpha-beta-depleted transplantation in children. Germline V gene sequence: CDR1 SGHRS, CDR2 YFSETQ. The CDR3 spans 15 residues. Unmatched junction bases numbered 6, after V lost 3 bases and J lost 4 bases. Preparation of the TCRbeta library used unique molecular identifiers. MiXCR was run by TCRdb on the PCR reads, yielding one entry per CDR3 protein. The sample yields under 300,000 distinct CDR3 sequences, approximately 9.8% seen once. Sequences were derived from PBMCs from the stem cell graft donor, sampled from the stem cell graft. The genes are TRBV5-1 and TRBJ2-5; 10 bases are a match to TRBD1. This clonotype originated in a human donor who donated a stem cell graft to a child with SCID. CDR3 DNA: TGCGCCAGCAGCTCTCCGGGACAGGGGACAGAGACCCAGTACTTC. Translated, it gives CASSSPGQGTETQYF.